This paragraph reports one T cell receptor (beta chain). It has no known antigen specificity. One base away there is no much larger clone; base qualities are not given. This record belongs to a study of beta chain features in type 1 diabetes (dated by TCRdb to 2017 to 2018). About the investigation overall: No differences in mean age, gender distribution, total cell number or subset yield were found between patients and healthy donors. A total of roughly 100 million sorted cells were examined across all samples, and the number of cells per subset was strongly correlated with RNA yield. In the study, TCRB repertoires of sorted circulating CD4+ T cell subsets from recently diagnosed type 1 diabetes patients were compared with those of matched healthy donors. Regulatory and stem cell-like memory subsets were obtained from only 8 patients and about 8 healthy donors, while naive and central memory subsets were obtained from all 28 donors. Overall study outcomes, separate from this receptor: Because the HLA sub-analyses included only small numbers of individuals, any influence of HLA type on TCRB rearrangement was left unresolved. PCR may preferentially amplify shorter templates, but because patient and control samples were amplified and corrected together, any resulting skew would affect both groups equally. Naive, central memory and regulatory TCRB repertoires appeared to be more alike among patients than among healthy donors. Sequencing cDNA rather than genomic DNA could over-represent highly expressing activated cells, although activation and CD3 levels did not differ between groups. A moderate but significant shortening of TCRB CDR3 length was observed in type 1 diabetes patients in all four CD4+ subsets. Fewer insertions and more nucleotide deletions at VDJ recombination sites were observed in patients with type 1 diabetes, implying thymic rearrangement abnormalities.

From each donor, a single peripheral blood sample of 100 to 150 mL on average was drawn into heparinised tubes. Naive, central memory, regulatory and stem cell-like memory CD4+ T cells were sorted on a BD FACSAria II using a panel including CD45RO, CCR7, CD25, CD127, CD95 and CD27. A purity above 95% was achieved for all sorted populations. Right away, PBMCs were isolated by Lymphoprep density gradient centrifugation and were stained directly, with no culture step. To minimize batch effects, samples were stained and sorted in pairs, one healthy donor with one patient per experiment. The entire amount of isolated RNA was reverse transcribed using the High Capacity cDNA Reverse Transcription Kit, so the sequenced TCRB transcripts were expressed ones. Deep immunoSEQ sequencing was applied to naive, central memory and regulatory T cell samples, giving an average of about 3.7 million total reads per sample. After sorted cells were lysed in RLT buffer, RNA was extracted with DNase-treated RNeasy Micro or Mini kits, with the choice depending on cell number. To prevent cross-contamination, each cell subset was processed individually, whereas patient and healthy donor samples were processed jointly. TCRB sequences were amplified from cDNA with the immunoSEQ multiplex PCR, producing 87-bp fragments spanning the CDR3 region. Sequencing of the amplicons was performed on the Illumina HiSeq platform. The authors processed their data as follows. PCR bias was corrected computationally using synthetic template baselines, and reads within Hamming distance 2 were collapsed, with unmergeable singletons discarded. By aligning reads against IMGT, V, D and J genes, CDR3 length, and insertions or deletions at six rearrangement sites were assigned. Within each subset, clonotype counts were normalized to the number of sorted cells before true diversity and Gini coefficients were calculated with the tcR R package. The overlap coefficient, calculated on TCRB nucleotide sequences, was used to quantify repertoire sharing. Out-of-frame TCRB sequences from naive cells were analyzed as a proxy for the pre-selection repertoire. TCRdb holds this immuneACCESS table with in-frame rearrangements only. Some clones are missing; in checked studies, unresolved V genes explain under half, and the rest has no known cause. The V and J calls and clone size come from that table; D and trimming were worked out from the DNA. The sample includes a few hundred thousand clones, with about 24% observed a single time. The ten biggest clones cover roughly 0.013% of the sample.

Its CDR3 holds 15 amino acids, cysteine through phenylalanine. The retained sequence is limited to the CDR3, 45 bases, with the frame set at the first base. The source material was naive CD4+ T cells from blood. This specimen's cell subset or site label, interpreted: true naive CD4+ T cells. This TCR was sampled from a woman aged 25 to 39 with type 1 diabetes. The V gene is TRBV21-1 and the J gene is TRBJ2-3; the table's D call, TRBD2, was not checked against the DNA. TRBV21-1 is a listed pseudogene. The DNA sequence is TGTGCCAGCACCACGACTAGCGGGAGAGCAGATACGCAGTATTTT. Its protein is CASTTTSGRADTQYF.